This section outlines one TCR beta chain sequence together with its context. The antigen remains undetermined. This sample was taken from a study of cytomegalovirus exposure and HLA in healthy donors. The wider study: In an early release, HLA-typed donors contributed some 88 million unique TCR sequences. General study results and limits: Investigators reported more than 150 TCR beta chains as tied to cytomegalovirus. Another analysis was done later, and it associated around 16,000 TCR beta sequences with HLA alleles at 0.05 false discovery rate.

The CDR3 covers 15 residues. The V segment lost 0 bases and the J segment 9 bases; nucleotides outside the gene matches: 6. The V gene's germline CDR1 is GTSNPN and CDR2 SVGIG (reference sequence). 13 Jbeta primers and 60 Vbeta primers were used for the PCR. Using immunoSEQ multiplex PCR, the repertoire was profiled, and TCRdb retains in-frame clones only, with some absent. The sample has about 140,000 clones; around 80% are singletons. The sample taken for sequencing was PBMCs. The J gene is TRBJ2-1, the V gene TRBV30; TRBD2 aligns across 12 bases. The clonotype originates from a man aged 30 to 39 in good health and CMV-seronegative. The CDR3 region has the DNA TGTGCCTGGAGTGTGGCTAGCGGGAGGGCCGGTGAGCAGTTCTTC. Translation: CAWSVASGRAGEQFF.